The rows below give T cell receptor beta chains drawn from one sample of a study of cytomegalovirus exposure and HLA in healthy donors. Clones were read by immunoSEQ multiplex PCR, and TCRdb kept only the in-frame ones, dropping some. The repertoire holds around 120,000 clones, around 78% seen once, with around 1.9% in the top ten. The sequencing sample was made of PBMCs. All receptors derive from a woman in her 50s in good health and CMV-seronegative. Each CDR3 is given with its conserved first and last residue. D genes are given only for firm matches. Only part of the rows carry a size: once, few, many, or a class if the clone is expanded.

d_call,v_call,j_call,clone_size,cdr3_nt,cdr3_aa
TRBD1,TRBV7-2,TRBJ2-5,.,TGTGCCAGCAGCTTGGCCGGGACAGGGTCCGCTCGAGAGACCCAGTACTTC,CASSLAGTGSARETQYF
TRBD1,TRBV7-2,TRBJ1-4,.,TGTGCCAGCAGGCCTTCCGGGACAGGGGATGAAAAACTGTTTTTT,CASRPSGTGDEKLFF
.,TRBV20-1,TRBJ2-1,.,TGCAGTGCTAGTCGGAGGAATGAGCAGTTCTTC,CSASRRNEQFF
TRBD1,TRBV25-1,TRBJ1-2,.,TGTGCCAGCAGTGAACCGACAGGGGACTCCTTGGGGGGCTACACCTTC,CASSEPTGDSLGGYTF
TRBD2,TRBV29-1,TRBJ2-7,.,TGCAGCGTTGAAAACTTAGGTAGCGGGTCCTACGAGCAGTACTTC,CSVENLGSGSYEQYF
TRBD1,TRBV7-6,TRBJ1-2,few,TGTGCCAGCAGCCAGGGACAGGGAAATGGCTACACCTTC,CASSQGQGNGYTF
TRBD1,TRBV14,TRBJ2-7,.,TGTGCCAGCAGCCAACCCGGGACAGGAACCTACGAGCAGTACTTC,CASSQPGTGTYEQYF
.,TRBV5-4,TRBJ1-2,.,TGTGCCAGCAGCCCGCAGGGTGTATCGAACTATGGCTACACCTTC,CASSPQGVSNYGYTF
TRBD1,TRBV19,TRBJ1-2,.,TGTGCCAGTAGGACCGGGACAGGGGGGAACTATGGCTACACCTTC,CASRTGTGGNYGYTF
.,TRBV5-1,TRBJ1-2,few,TGCGCCAGCAGCTTGGTACAGGAGTATGGCTACACCTTC,CASSLVQEYGYTF
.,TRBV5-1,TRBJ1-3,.,TGCGCCAGCAGTGCCGCGTCCCGCTACGGAAACACCATATATTTT,CASSAASRYGNTIYF